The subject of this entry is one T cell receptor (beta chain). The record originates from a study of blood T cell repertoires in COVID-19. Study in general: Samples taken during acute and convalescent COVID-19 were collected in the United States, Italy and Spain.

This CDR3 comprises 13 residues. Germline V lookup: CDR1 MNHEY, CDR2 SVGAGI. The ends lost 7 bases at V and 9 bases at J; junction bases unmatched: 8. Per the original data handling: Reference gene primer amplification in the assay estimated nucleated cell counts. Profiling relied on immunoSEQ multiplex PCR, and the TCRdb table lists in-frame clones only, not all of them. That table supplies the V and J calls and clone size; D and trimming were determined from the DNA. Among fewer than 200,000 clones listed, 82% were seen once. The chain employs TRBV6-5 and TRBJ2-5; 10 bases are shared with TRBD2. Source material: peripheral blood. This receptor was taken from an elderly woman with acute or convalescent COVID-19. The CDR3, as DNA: TGTGCCAGCACGGCTAGCGGGAGCTGGCCCCAGTACTTC. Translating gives CASTASGSWPQYF.